Shown below are 29 T cell receptor beta chains from a single sample sequenced in a study of shared clonotypes between healthy human individuals. The assay was immunoSEQ multiplex PCR, and TCRdb's table has in-frame clones only and misses some. The data contain approximately 740,000 clones, less than 85% of them singletons. What was sequenced was memory CD4+ T cells sorted from blood. Subset reported: CD45RA-negative fraction. Every receptor here comes from a woman in her 30s in good health.

This chain connects TRBV19 to TRBJ2-1; 8 bases align to TRBD2. V shed 0 bases and J 13 bases; nucleotides not matched to a gene: 23. Germline assignment: CDR1 LNHDA and CDR2 SQIVND (reference sequence). This CDR3 contains 19 residues. In DNA, the CDR3 is TGTGCCAGTAGTATAGATAATCCCCGGGTGCGGGAGGTTGTCGGCCCTCAGTTCTTC. Encoded protein: CASSIDNPRVREVVGPQFF.

In this sample, this clone turned up a few times. The V gene is TRBV7-9, the J gene TRBJ2-5, with D perhaps TRBD1 (6 bases). Germline assignment: CDR1 SEHNR and CDR2 FQNEAQ (reference sequence). The V and J ends lost 4 bases and 3 bases respectively, with 12 bases between them. CDR3 length: 14 amino acids. The CDR3 nucleotides are TGTGCCAGCAGCTACCAAACAGGGAAAGAGACCCAGTACTTC. The encoded protein is CASSYQTGKETQYF.

V usage is TRBV2 and J usage is TRBJ2-3; 9 nucleotides match TRBD1. Per the germline V gene, CDR1 is SNHLY and CDR2 is FYNNEI. The trim removed 7 bases at V and 1 base at J, leaving 3 bases unmatched. The CDR3 is 14 residues long. CDR3 region: CASTRDRGTDTQYF. The CDR3 region has the DNA TGTGCCAGCACCCGGGACAGGGGCACAGATACGCAGTATTTT.

V and J are TRBV28 and TRBJ2-7, with 8 bases lining up with TRBD1. This CDR3 has 14 amino acids. Germline V gene lookup returns CDR1 MDHEN and CDR2 SYDVKM. J was trimmed by 2 bases and V by 6 bases; bases with no gene match: 6. CDR3 bases: TGTGCCAGCAGGCGGGACAGGCCCACCTACGAGCAGTACTTC. It yields the protein CASRRDRPTYEQYF. The full variable domain, rest sourced from reference TRBV28 and TRBJ2-7, is DVKVTQSSRYLVKRTGEKVFLECVQDMDHENMFWYRQDPGLGLRLIYFSYDVKMKEKGDIPEGYSVSREKKERFSLILESASTNQTSMYLCASRRDRPTYEQYFGPGTRLTVT.

This clone came up a few times. This chain links TRBV2 with TRBJ2-7; D gene uncertain. The CDR3 sequence is 12 residues long. Looked up from germline, CDR1 is SNHLY and CDR2 is FYNNEI. V was pared by 4 bases and J by 2 bases, with 6 bases between. The chain's CDR3 is CASSVLTYEQYF. For the CDR3, the DNA is TGTGCCAGCAGTGTTCTCACCTACGAGCAGTACTTC.

A few counts support this clone. The chain employs TRBV4-1 and TRBJ2-2; 11 nucleotides agree with TRBD2. The CDR3 has 16 amino acids. Germline values: CDR1 MGHRA, CDR2 YSYEKL. The ends lost 4 bases at V and 4 bases at J; junction bases unmatched: 5. Here the CDR3 reads CASSRLLAGATGELFF. The CDR3 nucleotides read TGCGCCAGCAGCCGCTTACTAGCGGGAGCCACCGGGGAGCTGTTTTTT.

This clone was observed a few times. Other DNA sequences in the same sample also yield this CDR3. The chain combines TRBV20-1 with TRBJ2-2; no firm D call. The CDR3 length is 11 residues. Germline assignment: CDR1 DFQATT and CDR2 SNEGSKA (reference sequence). Trimming cost V 7 bases and J 3 bases, with 6 bases left between them. The CDR3 here is CSVPYTGELFF. The CDR3 bases are TGCAGTGTGCCCTACACCGGGGAGCTGTTTTTT.

The chain combines TRBV19 with TRBJ2-3; a possible D gene is TRBD1 (5 bases). The CDR3 consists of 17 residues. The V and J ends lost 6 bases and 0 bases respectively, with 19 bases between them. CDR1 and CDR2 (germline): LNHDA, SQIVND (reference sequence). CDR3 nucleotide sequence: TGTGCCAGTAGCCCAAGGGGAACTTCCTCTAGCACAGATACGCAGTATTTT. Translated, it gives CASSPRGTSSSTDTQYF.

As to this clone: At the DNA level, this CDR3 is encoded by other sequences in the same sample as well. V is TRBV5-1 and J is TRBJ2-1; D is unclear. V was shortened by 3 bases and J by 0 bases, with 10 bases between the two germline ends. Germline-derived CDR1 and CDR2 are SGHRS and YFSETQ. The CDR3 covers 15 residues. CDR3 in DNA: TGCGCCAGCAGCTCCTCCTCCGCCTCCTACAATGAGCAGTTCTTC. Translation: CASSSSSASYNEQFF.

The chain is built from TRBV6-5 and TRBJ1-5; no definite D call. This CDR3 contains 13 residues. V was clipped by 5 bases and J by 8 bases, with 13 bases between them. CDR1 is MNHEY, CDR2 SVGAGI, per germline. In DNA, the CDR3 is TGTGCCAGCAGTGCAGGTCGCCTGGAGCCCCAGCATTTT. This codes for CASSAGRLEPQHF.

The J gene is TRBJ1-4, the V gene TRBV28; TRBD1 is a possible D gene (5 bases). V lost 3 bases, J lost 5 bases, and 28 bases lay in between. Per the germline V gene, CDR1 is MDHEN and CDR2 is SYDVKM. The CDR3 covers 20 residues. In nucleotides, the CDR3 is TGTGCCAGCAGTTTCTTGGGGGTAGGTTTCCTCGAAGAGACGAATGAAAAACTGTTTTTT. Its protein product is CASSFLGVGFLEETNEKLFF.

This clone has a single count. The chain uses TRBV7-6 and TRBJ2-2; no definite D call. V dropped 5 bases and J dropped 7 bases, with 11 bases sitting between them. This CDR3 region has 13 residues. Germline V lookup: CDR1 SGHVS, CDR2 FNYEAQ. For the CDR3, the DNA is TGTGCCAGCAGCCCTCCTGGGTACGGGGAGCTGTTTTTT. Its protein product is CASSPPGYGELFF.

Details on this clone: This may stem from a read error, because a much larger clone lies one nucleotide away. V gene TRBV6-1 combines with J gene TRBJ1-5; 7 bases are shared with TRBD1. J was trimmed by 0 bases and V by 4 bases; bases with no gene match: 3. The germline V gene encodes CDR1 MNHNS and CDR2 SASEGT. This CDR3 is built from 15 residues. This CDR3 is CASSVNRGSNQPQHF. Written as DNA, the CDR3 is TGTGCCAGCAGTGTCAACAGGGGTAGCAATCAGCCCCAGCATTTT.

Written as DNA, the CDR3 is TGTGCCAGCAGCGCTCCAAACCAAGAGACCCAGTACTTC. Amino acids: CASSAPNQETQYF. The V gene is TRBV7-2, the J gene TRBJ2-5; no clear D. Trimming took off 5 bases at V and 0 bases at J, with 7 bases between the two ends. The CDR3 length is 13 residues. Germline CDR1 reads SGHTA; CDR2 reads FQGNSA.

The rearrangement links TRBV19 to TRBJ2-1, with 7 bases matching TRBD1. CDR3 length: 16 amino acids. V was clipped by 5 bases and J by 4 bases; unmatched bases: 11. The V gene's germline CDR1 is LNHDA and CDR2 SQIVND (reference sequence). CDR3: CASSLETGTGYNEQFF. The CDR3, as DNA: TGTGCCAGTAGTCTTGAGACAGGGACGGGTTACAATGAGCAGTTCTTC.

This clone has only one observation. The V and J genes are TRBV5-4 and TRBJ2-2, with TRBD1 matching over 7 bases. The ends lost 2 bases at V and 5 bases at J; junction bases unmatched: 6. This CDR3 spans 15 amino acids. Germline CDR1 is SGHNT and CDR2 is YYREEE (reference sequence). CDR3 region: CASSLERGQTGELFF. CDR3 bases: TGTGCCAGCAGCTTAGAAAGGGGGCAAACCGGGGAGCTGTTTTTT.

The V gene is TRBV19, the J gene TRBJ2-5, with 9 positions matching TRBD2. This CDR3 is 13 amino acids long. Germline CDR1 reads LNHDA; CDR2 reads SQIVND (reference sequence). Trimming removed 7 bases from V and 3 bases from J; junction bases left unmatched: 3. The CDR3 spells CASKASGKETQYF. The CDR3 DNA follows: TGTGCCAGTAAAGCTAGCGGGAAAGAGACCCAGTACTTC.

A remark on this clone: This same CDR3 is encoded by further DNA sequences in the sample. The rearrangement joins TRBV19 to TRBJ2-2; D gene ambiguous. Trimming shortened V by 3 bases and J by 0 bases, and 5 bases separated the two germline ends. Germline lookup yields CDR1 LNHDA and CDR2 SQIVND (reference sequence). The CDR3 covers 14 residues. For the CDR3, the DNA is TGTGCCAGTAGTATTGACCCGAACACCGGGGAGCTGTTTTTT. Protein product: CASSIDPNTGELFF.

The J gene is TRBJ1-4, the V gene TRBV28; 12 nucleotides align to TRBD1. With 6 bases clipped from V and 6 bases from J, the junction kept 5 bases outside the gene matches. This CDR3 comprises 15 residues. The V gene's germline CDR1 is MDHEN and CDR2 SYDVKM. CDR3 sequence reads: CASSPGDRGHEKLFF. CDR3 bases: TGTGCCAGCAGCCCAGGGGACAGGGGGCATGAAAAACTGTTTTTT.

The V gene is TRBV7-6, the J gene TRBJ1-1, with D uncertain. There are 17 residues in the CDR3. The V and J ends lost 5 bases and 2 bases respectively, with 21 bases between them. The germline gives CDR1 SGHVS, CDR2 FNYEAQ. The CDR3 protein is CASSRVRGASPNTEAFF. In DNA form, the CDR3 reads TGTGCCAGCAGCCGAGTGCGGGGTGCTAGCCCCAACACTGAAGCTTTCTTT. Together with reference TRBV7-6 and TRBJ1-1, the CDR3 gives the full variable domain: GAGVSQSPRYKVTKRGQDVALRCDPISGHVSLYWYRQALGQGPEFLTYFNYEAQQDKSGLPNDRFSAERPEGSISTLTIQRTEQRDSAMYRCASSRVRGASPNTEAFFGQGTRLTVV.

The chain carries TRBV28 and TRBJ1-3; 9 positions agree with TRBD1. Germline lookup yields CDR1 MDHEN and CDR2 SYDVKM. V lost 2 bases, J lost 5 bases, and 10 bases stayed unmatched. This CDR3 has 17 amino acids. This CDR3 reads CASSLRGSGQGRNTIYF. The CDR3 DNA follows: TGTGCCAGCAGTTTAAGGGGGTCGGGACAGGGTCGAAACACCATATATTTT. The complete variable domain, with remaining parts taken from reference TRBV28 and TRBJ1-3, reads DVKVTQSSRYLVKRTGEKVFLECVQDMDHENMFWYRQDPGLGLRLIYFSYDVKMKEKGDIPEGYSVSREKKERFSLILESASTNQTSMYLCASSLRGSGQGRNTIYFGEGSWLTVV.

The J gene is TRBJ1-1, the V gene TRBV6-5; no firm D call. The V gene's germline CDR1 is MNHEY and CDR2 SVGAGI. V lost 6 bases, J lost 1 base, and 6 bases lay in between. The CDR3 loop spans 12 amino acids. Here the CDR3 reads CASSKENTEAFF. DNA of the CDR3: TGTGCCAGCAGCAAGGAGAACACTGAAGCTTTCTTT.

The rearrangement uses TRBV7-2 and TRBJ2-2, with 8 nucleotides matching TRBD2. The CDR3 covers 16 residues. Germline loops: CDR1 SGHTA, CDR2 FQGNSA. The V gene end was trimmed by 2 bases and the J gene end by 5 bases; junction bases not matched to a gene: 7. The CDR3 is CASSLLGLGVTGELFF. Written as DNA, the CDR3 is TGTGCCAGCAGCTTACTGGGACTAGGGGTAACCGGGGAGCTGTTTTTT. Using reference TRBV7-2 and TRBJ2-2 for the parts outside the CDR3, the full variable domain is GAGVSQSPSNKVTEKGKDVELRCDPISGHTALYWYRQSLGQGLEFLIYFQGNSAPDKSGLPSDRFSAERTGGSVSTLTIQRTQQEDSAVYLCASSLLGLGVTGELFFGEGSRLTVL.

This clone was observed many times. This chain uses TRBV30 with TRBJ2-5; 7 bases match TRBD1. The CDR3 extends over 14 amino acids. The germline gives CDR1 GTSNPN, CDR2 SVGIG (reference sequence). The J segment lost 14 bases and the V segment lost 2 bases, leaving 17 bases of the junction unmatched. The CDR3, as DNA: TGTGCCTGGAGTAAGGGGACAGCCGGGTTTGAGTACTACTTC. Its translation is CAWSKGTAGFEYYF.

The V gene is TRBV5-1, the J gene TRBJ1-5, with a possible D match to TRBD1 (6 bases). Germline values: CDR1 SGHRS, CDR2 YFSETQ. CDR3 length: 17 amino acids. Trimming removed 9 bases from V and 4 bases from J, with 26 bases in between. CDR3 in DNA: TGCGCCAACGAACATGGGCTCTCGACAGGATATAATCAGCCCCAGCATTTT. Encoded protein: CANEHGLSTGYNQPQHF.

Remarks on this clone: Sequence at one end of the junction differs from germline and may be a read error. The same CDR3 is also encoded by other DNA sequences in this sample. V usage is TRBV25-1 and J usage is TRBJ2-4; D possibly uses TRBD1 or TRBD2 (6 bases each). Germline assignment: CDR1 MGHDK and CDR2 SYGVNS. The CDR3 has 17 amino acids. CDR3 in amino acids: CASSEGGRGNLKNIQYF. In DNA, the CDR3 is TGTGCCAGCAGTGAAGGGGGGCGCGGGAACCTCAAAAACATTCAGTACTTT. Supplemented by reference TRBV25-1 and TRBJ2-4, the full variable domain reads EADIYQTPRYLVIGTGKKITLECSQTMGHDKMYWYQQDPGMELHLIHYSYGVNSTEKGDLSSESTVSRIRTEHFPLTLESARPSHTSQYLCASSEGGRGNLKNIQYFGAGTRLSVL.

The chain couples TRBV5-1 to TRBJ2-7; possible D gene TRBD2, 6 bases. CDR3 length equals 16 residues. The V end was cut by 0 bases, the J end by 4 bases, with 17 bases between. Looked up from germline, CDR1 is SGHRS and CDR2 is YFSETQ. The CDR3 bases are TGCGCCAGCAGCTTGGCGGCGGGACTCTCTTTTTACGAGCAGTACTTC. Amino acid sequence: CASSLAAGLSFYEQYF.

This clone was detected only once. J is TRBJ2-7 and V is TRBV4-1; 13 bases agree with TRBD2. V trimming: 4 bases; J trimming: 4 bases; junction bases outside the gene matches: 7. This CDR3 contains 16 residues. Germline V gene data show CDR1 as MGHRA and CDR2 as YSYEKL. DNA for the CDR3: TGCGCCAGCAGCCCATCGGGACTAGCGGGAAGATACGAGCAGTACTTC. Translation gives CASSPSGLAGRYEQYF.

V is TRBV7-2 and J is TRBJ1-5; D gene unclear. V dropped 2 bases and J dropped 1 base, with 9 bases sitting between them. Germline lookup yields CDR1 SGHTA and CDR2 FQGNSA. The CDR3 is made up of 15 amino acids. The CDR3 loop is CASSLTQQSNQPQHF. The CDR3 DNA follows: TGTGCCAGCAGCTTAACGCAGCAAAGCAATCAGCCCCAGCATTTT.